Listed below are T cell receptor beta chains from one sample, sequenced in a study of blood T cells in healthy people across ages. TCRdb redid the calling of the 5' RACE reads with MiXCR, one entry per CDR3 protein. The data show roughly 1.6 million distinct CDR3 sequences, with 30% to 35% seen just once and about 11% held by the top ten. Sequenced sample: blood. The receptors here all came from a young woman in good health. CDR3s include the opening cysteine and the closing phenylalanine or tryptophan. The D gene is left open where the match is weak. Some rows mark clone size as missing; the rest say once, few, many or name a class of expanded clone.

CDR3,DNA,J,size,V,length,D
CASSEPGQVYYEQYF,TGTGCCAGCAGTGAACCGGGACAGGTCTACTACGAGCAGTACTTC,TRBJ2-7,.,TRBV6-1,15,TRBD1
CSARDRGVETQYF,TGCAGTGCTAGAGACCGGGGCGTCGAGACCCAGTACTTC,TRBJ2-5,.,TRBV20-1,13,.
CASSGPLSPWRYTF,TGTGCCAGCAGTGGACCCCTCTCCCCATGGCGCTACACCTTC,TRBJ1-2,.,TRBV25-1,14,.
CASSWGTSTDAQYF,TGTGCCAGCAGTTGGGGAACGAGCACAGATGCGCAGTATTTT,TRBJ2-3,.,TRBV12-3/TRBV12-4,14,.
CASSYSYGGGADTQYF,TGTGCCAGCAGTTACTCGTATGGGGGCGGCGCAGATACGCAGTATTTT,TRBJ2-3,few,TRBV6-5,16,.
CASSVLQGFEQYF,TGTGCCAGCAGCGTTCTACAGGGGTTCGAGCAGTACTTC,TRBJ2-7,.,TRBV5-1,13,TRBD1
CSPWGTASLSGANVLTF,TGCAGCCCCTGGGGAACAGCCTCACTCTCTGGGGCCAACGTCCTGACTTTC,TRBJ2-6,few,TRBV20-1,17,.
CASSLRSGHQPQHF,TGTGCCAGCAGTTTAAGGTCTGGGCATCAGCCCCAGCATTTT,TRBJ1-5,.,TRBV28,14,.
CASSDEVTTGFDEQFF,TGTGCCAGCAGTGATGAGGTTACAACAGGGTTCGATGAGCAGTTCTTC,TRBJ2-1,few,TRBV6-1,16,.
CASTLPGGNGYTF,TGTGCCAGCACCTTACCAGGGGGGAATGGCTACACCTTC,TRBJ1-2,.,TRBV7-9,13,TRBD1
CASSAGWEQYF,TGTGCCAGCAGCGCTGGGTGGGAGCAGTACTTC,TRBJ2-7,few,TRBV11-1,11,.
CASSLNQGDTEAFF,TGTGCCAGCAGCTTAAACCAAGGCGACACTGAAGCTTTCTTT,TRBJ1-1,.,TRBV7-6,14,.
CSAGPRDIQYF,TGCAGTGCGGGCCCTCGGGACATTCAGTACTTC,TRBJ2-4,many,TRBV20-1,11,.
CASSLTGQGFYEQYF,TGTGCCAGCAGCTTAACTGGCCAGGGGTTCTACGAGCAGTACTTC,TRBJ2-7,few,TRBV7-3,15,.
CATSPDRGGYNEQFF,TGTGCCACCAGCCCAGACAGGGGGGGGTACAATGAGCAGTTCTTC,TRBJ2-1,.,TRBV24-1,15,TRBD1
CSARKDSYTNYGYIF,TGCAGTGCTAGGAAAGACAGTTATACTAACTATGGCTACATCTTC,TRBJ1-2,.,TRBV20-1,15,.
CAWSGGGKEQYF,TGTGCCTGGAGTGGCGGCGGGAAGGAGCAGTACTTC,TRBJ2-7,once,TRBV30,12,.
CAWYTDTQYF,TGTGCCTGGTACACAGATACGCAGTATTTT,TRBJ2-3,once,TRBV30,10,.
CASSLNAGHLLNEQFF,TGTGCCAGCAGCTTAAACGCGGGGCACCTCCTCAATGAGCAGTTCTTC,TRBJ2-1,.,TRBV7-3,16,.
CARSSVLGLEQFF,TGTGCCCGCAGCTCCGTACTAGGTCTCGAGCAGTTCTTC,TRBJ2-1,.,TRBV12-3/TRBV12-4,13,.